This T cell receptor (beta chain) was sequenced in a study of T cell repertoires in cytomegalovirus infection. This clonotype was counted many times. TCRdb itself ran the reads through MiXCR, one entry per CDR3 protein. Here the sample spans under 300,000 distinct CDR3 sequences, roughly an eighth being singletons. Germline V gene data show CDR1 as SGHTA and CDR2 as FQGTGA. The length of the CDR3 is 13 residues. J was trimmed by 9 bases and V by 5 bases; bases with no gene match: 8. This clonotype originated in a human donor in good health (CMV status not recorded). Some clones in this sample may be carry-over from other donors' samples. The chain employs TRBV7-3 and TRBJ1-1; TRBD1 aligns across 8 bases. Sequenced material: PBMCs. In DNA form, the CDR3 reads TGTGCCAGCAGCCTCCACAGGGGGGAAAAAGCTTTCTTT. Protein product: CASSLHRGEKAFF. The full variable domain, with the rest looked up from reference TRBV7-3 and TRBJ1-1, is GAGVSQTPSNKVTEKGKYVELRCDPISGHTALYWYRQSLGQGPEFLIYFQGTGAADDSGLPNDRFFAVRPEGSVSTLKIQRTERGDSAVYLCASSLHRGEKAFFGQGTRLTVV.